A selection of T cell receptor beta chains follows, all from one sample in a study of shared T cell receptors in the human thymus. Method: immunoSEQ multiplex PCR; TCRdb's copy keeps in-frame clones and lacks some. The data show approximately 730,000 clones, around 85% seen once. These sequences were also reported in another study, on human thymus T cells.

The sample taken for sequencing was thymocytes. The receptors come from a girl under three years old with a congenital heart defect. CDR3s include the opening cysteine and the closing phenylalanine or tryptophan. The D gene is left open where the match is weak. Clone sizes are given selectively: once, few, many, or a class where the clone is expanded.

.	TRBV7-8	TRBD2	TRBJ2-3	TGTGCCAGCAGCTTACTTTGGGCTAGCGGGGGTACAGATACGCAGTATTTT	CASSLLWASGGTDTQYF
once	TRBV2	TRBD2	TRBJ2-3	TGTGCCAGCGCCTTGCCGGGGGGGACAGATACGCAGTATTTT	CASALPGGTDTQYF
.	TRBV5-3	.	TRBJ1-2	TGTGCCAGAAGCTTTGTCAGGATCCGCTACACCTTC	CARSFVRIRYTF
.	TRBV5-1	TRBD2	TRBJ2-5	TGCGCCAGCAGCTTGGGTTTCGAGCGGGGAAGGGAGGAGACCCAGTACTTC	CASSLGFERGREETQYF
.	TRBV5-8	TRBD2	TRBJ2-3	TGTGCCAGCAGCTTCCACCTGGGACTAGCGTTCCCAGATACGCAGTATTTT	CASSFHLGLAFPDTQYF
.	TRBV28	.	TRBJ1-1	TGTGCCAGCAGCCCCCGAGGGAGCCTGAACACTGAAGCTTTCTTT	CASSPRGSLNTEAFF
.	TRBV12-5	TRBD1	TRBJ1-1	TGTGCTAGTGGCAAACAGGGGCGAATCGTGAACACTGAAGCTTTCTTT	CASGKQGRIVNTEAFF
.	TRBV7-9	TRBD1	TRBJ1-1	TGTGCCAGCAGCACAATCAGGGGGCTCCGGGACACTGAAGCTTTCTTT	CASSTIRGLRDTEAFF
.	TRBV7-8	.	TRBJ1-5	TGTGCCAGCAGCTTAGAGTTTCGACATCGCAATCAGCCCCAGCATTTT	CASSLEFRHRNQPQHF
.	TRBV4-1	TRBD1	TRBJ1-5	TGCGCCAGCAGCCCTCAAGACAGGGGGCATAAGAATCAGCCCCAGCATTTT	CASSPQDRGHKNQPQHF
.	TRBV18	TRBD1	TRBJ1-2	TGTGCCAGCTCACCGGGACAGCCAAGGGGGAACTATGGCTACACCTTC	CASSPGQPRGNYGYTF
.	TRBV4-1	.	TRBJ1-1	TGCGCCAGCAGCCAAGATGGGGTGGAGGTAACGACTGAAGCTTTCTTT	CASSQDGVEVTTEAFF
.	TRBV2	.	TRBJ1-1	TGTGCCAGCAGTGAAAGGAGTGGTACTGAAGCTTTCTTT	CASSERSGTEAFF
.	TRBV19	TRBD1	TRBJ1-1	TGTGCCAGTAGTATCTCGGGACAGGCGAACACTGAAGCTTTCTTT	CASSISGQANTEAFF
.	TRBV4-3	TRBD2	TRBJ2-1	TGCGCCAGCAGCCAAGATAACCTAGCGGGGGCCCTCGGAGAAAATGAGCAGTTCTTC	CASSQDNLAGALGENEQFF
.	TRBV11-2	.	TRBJ1-4	TGTGCCAGCAGCTTAGATTGCACCAGTATGTCGGAGAATGAAAAACTGTTTTTT	CASSLDCTSMSENEKLFF
.	TRBV28	.	TRBJ1-1	TGTGCCGCCTTAGCTTTTCGAGATGACACTGAAGCTTTCTTT	CAALAFRDDTEAFF
few	TRBV13	TRBD1	TRBJ2-7	TGTGCCAGCAGCTTGGGGGACAGGGATCCCTACGAGCAGTACTTC	CASSLGDRDPYEQYF
once	TRBV6-6	TRBD1	TRBJ1-2	TGTGCCAGCAGTTACGTGACAGGGGATGGCTACACCTTC	CASSYVTGDGYTF
few	TRBV4-1	.	TRBJ1-5	TGCGCCAGCAGCCAAGACCGGGATGCACTCTATCAGCCCCAGCATTTT	CASSQDRDALYQPQHF
.	TRBV7-6	.	TRBJ1-4	TGTGCCAGCAGCTACTATCGCCTTGGACAGCTTAATGAAAAACTGTTTTTT	CASSYYRLGQLNEKLFF